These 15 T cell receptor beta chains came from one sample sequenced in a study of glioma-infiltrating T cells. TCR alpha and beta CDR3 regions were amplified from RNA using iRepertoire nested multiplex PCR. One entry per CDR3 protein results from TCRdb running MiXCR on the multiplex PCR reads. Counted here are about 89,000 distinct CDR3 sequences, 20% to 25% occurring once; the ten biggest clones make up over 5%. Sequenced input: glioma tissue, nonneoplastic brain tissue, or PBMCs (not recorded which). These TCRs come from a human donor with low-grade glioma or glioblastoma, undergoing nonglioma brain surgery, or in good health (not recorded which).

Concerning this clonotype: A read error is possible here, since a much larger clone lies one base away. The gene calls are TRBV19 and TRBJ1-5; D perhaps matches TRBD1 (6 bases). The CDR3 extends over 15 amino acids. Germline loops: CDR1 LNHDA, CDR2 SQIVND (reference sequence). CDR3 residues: CASSTGARSNQPRHF. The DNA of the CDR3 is TGTGCCAGTAGTACGGGGGCGCGAAGCAATCAGCCCCGGCATTTT.

CDR3 residues: CASSLRQGAQTQYF. The CDR3 DNA is TGTGCCAGCAGCTTACGACAGGGGGCTCAGACCCAGTACTTC. The chain is built from TRBV7-6 and TRBJ2-5; 10 bases map to TRBD1. The trim removed 2 bases at V and 6 bases at J, leaving 3 bases unmatched. The germline V gene encodes CDR1 SGHVS and CDR2 FNYEAQ. This CDR3 has 14 amino acids. Full variable domain (missing parts from reference TRBV7-6 and TRBJ2-5): GAGVSQSPRYKVTKRGQDVALRCDPISGHVSLYWYRQALGQGPEFLTYFNYEAQQDKSGLPNDRFSAERPEGSISTLTIQRTEQRDSAMYRCASSLRQGAQTQYFGPGTRLLVL.

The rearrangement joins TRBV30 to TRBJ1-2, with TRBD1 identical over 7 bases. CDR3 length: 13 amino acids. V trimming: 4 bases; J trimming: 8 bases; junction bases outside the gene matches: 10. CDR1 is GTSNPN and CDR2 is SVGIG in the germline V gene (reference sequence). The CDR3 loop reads CAWKWQGGAGYTF. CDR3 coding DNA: TGTGCCTGGAAGTGGCAGGGGGGAGCAGGCTACACCTTC.

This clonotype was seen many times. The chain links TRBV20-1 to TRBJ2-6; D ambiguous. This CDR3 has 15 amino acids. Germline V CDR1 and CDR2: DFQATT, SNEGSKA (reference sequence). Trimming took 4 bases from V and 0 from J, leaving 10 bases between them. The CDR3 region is CSATPGDSGANVLTF. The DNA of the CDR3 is TGCAGTGCTACCCCCGGTGACTCTGGGGCCAACGTCCTGACTTTC.

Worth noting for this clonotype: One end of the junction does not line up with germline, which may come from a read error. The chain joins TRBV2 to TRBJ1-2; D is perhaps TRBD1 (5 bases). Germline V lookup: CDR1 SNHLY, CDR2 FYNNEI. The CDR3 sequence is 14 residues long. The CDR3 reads CASSSRGASHGYTF. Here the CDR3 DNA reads TGCGCCAGCAGTTCCCGCGGGGCAAGCCACGGCTACACCTTC.

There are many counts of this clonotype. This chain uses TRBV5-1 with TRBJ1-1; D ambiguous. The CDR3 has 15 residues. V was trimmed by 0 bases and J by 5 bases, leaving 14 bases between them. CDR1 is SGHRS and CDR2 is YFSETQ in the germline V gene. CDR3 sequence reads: CASSLDYQAITEAFF. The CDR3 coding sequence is TGCGCCAGCAGCTTGGATTACCAGGCGATTACTGAAGCTTTCTTT.

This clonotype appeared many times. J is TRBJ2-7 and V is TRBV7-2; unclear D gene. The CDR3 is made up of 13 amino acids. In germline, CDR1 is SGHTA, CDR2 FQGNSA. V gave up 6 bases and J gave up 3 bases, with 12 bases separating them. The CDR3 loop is CASSRPKSYEQYF. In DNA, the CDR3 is TGTGCCAGCAGTCGCCCTAAGAGCTACGAGCAGTACTTC.

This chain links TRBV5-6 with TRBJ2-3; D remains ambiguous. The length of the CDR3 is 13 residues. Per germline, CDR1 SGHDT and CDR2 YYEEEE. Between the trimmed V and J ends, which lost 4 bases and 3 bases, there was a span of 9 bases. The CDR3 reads CASSEQTTDTQYF. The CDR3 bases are TGTGCCAGCAGCGAACAGACGACAGATACGCAGTATTTT. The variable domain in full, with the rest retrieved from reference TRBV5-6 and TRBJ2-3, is DAGVTQSPTHLIKTRGQQVTLRCSPKSGHDTVSWYQQALGQGPQFIFQYYEEEERQRGNFPDRFSGHQFPNYSSELNVNALLLGDSALYLCASSEQTTDTQYFGPGTRLTVL.

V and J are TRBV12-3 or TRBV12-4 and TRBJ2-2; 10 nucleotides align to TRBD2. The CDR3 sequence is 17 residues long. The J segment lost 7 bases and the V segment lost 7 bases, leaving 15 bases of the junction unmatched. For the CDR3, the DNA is TGTGCCAGCACCCCCCCGGTGGCTAGCGGGGGATACGGGGAGCTGTTTTTT. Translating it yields CASTPPVASGGYGELFF.

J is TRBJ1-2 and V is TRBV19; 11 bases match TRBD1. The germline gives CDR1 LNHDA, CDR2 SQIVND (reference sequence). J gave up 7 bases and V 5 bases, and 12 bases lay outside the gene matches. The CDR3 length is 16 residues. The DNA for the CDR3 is TGTGCCAGTAGTGAAGCCTGGACAGGGGGCGTTAGTGGCTACACCTTC. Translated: CASSEAWTGGVSGYTF.

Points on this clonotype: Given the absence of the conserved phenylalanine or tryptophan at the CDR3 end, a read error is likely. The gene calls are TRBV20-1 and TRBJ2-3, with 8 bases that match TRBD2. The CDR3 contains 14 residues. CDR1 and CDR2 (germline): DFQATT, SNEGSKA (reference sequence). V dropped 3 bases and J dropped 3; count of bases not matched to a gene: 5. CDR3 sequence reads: CSARVAGPTDTQYL. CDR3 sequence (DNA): TGCAGTGCTAGGGTAGCGGGACCTACAGATACGCAGTATCTT.

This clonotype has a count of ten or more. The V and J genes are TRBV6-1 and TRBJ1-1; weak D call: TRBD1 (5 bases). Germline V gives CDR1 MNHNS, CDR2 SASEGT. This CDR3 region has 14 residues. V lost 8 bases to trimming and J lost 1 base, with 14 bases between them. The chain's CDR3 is CASRGRQKNTEAFF. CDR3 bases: TGTGCCAGCCGGGGCCGGCAGAAGAACACTGAAGCTTTCTTT.

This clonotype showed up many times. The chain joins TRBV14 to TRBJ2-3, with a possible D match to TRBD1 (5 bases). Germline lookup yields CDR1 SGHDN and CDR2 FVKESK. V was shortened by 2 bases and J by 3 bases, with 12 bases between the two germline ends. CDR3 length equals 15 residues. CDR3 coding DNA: TGTGCCAGCAGCCAACCTCAGGGCGTTACAGATACGCAGTATTTT. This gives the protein CASSQPQGVTDTQYF.

As DNA, the CDR3 is TGTGCCAGTACCCGCGGGGGGGGACAGGGCAACGAGCAGTACTTC. Its protein product is CASTRGGGQGNEQYF. This sequence joins TRBV19 and TRBJ2-7, with D perhaps being TRBD1 or TRBD2 (9 bases each). The CDR3 sequence is 15 residues long. The ends were cut back, 7 bases at V and 5 bases at J, with 21 bases in the middle. CDR1 is LNHDA, CDR2 SQIVND, per germline (reference sequence).

The CDR3: CASSLADRTQDTQYF. The CDR3 DNA reads as TGCGCCAGCAGCTTGGCCGACAGAACACAAGATACGCAGTATTTT. This chain links TRBV5-1 with TRBJ2-3, with D maybe TRBD1 (5 bases). The ends were cut back, 0 bases at V and 5 bases at J, with 13 bases in the middle. This CDR3 comprises 15 residues. The V gene's germline CDR1 is SGHRS and CDR2 YFSETQ.